The 31 T cell receptor beta chains given below trace back to one sample, sequenced in a study of vaccination and CD4 T cells after COVID-19 (dated by TCRdb to the early 2020s). Which antigens these TCRs recognize remains unknown. Libraries were built with PCR. The run used an Illumina iSeq 100. TCR sequencing of DNA from cultured CD4+ T cells used the Oncomine TCR Beta short-read assay at the Johns Hopkins FTIC core. TCRdb passed the public sequencing reads through fastp at Q25 and MiXCR, retaining productive beta sequences. Each CDR3 protein appears once, grouped with its most common genes and DNA. This sample is represented by about 16,000 distinct CDR3 sequences; approximately 55% of them were singletons. About 9.1% of the sample belongs to the ten largest clones. Interpreted using the paper, the treatment or condition label stands for: 10-day PBMC culture with coronavirus spike peptide pools or control peptides (ViraFEST assay).

The sample taken for sequencing was CD4+ T cells from blood, cultured in vitro. Every receptor here comes from a human donor who had recovered from COVID-19.

This clonotype was seen once. J is TRBJ1-2 and V is TRBV3-1; D call uncertain. The germline gives CDR1 LGHDT, CDR2 YNNKEL (reference sequence). The ends were cut back, 4 bases at V and 2 bases at J, with 11 bases in the middle. This CDR3 is built from 14 residues. The CDR3 region is CASSPGQINYGYTF. For the CDR3, the DNA is TGTGCCAGCAGCCCGGGCCAGATAAACTATGGCTACACCTTC.

The CDR3 loop reads CASSFSGTGGVEQPQHF. In DNA, the CDR3 is TGTGCCAGCAGCTTTTCCGGGACAGGGGGTGTAGAGCAGCCCCAGCATTTT. The chain links TRBV5-6 to TRBJ1-5, with TRBD1 matching 11 bases. The trim removed 2 bases at V and 7 bases at J, leaving 11 bases unmatched. CDR1 is SGHDT, CDR2 YYEEEE, per germline. This CDR3 contains 17 residues.

This clonotype appeared a few times. This chain links TRBV20-1 with TRBJ2-7; 8 nucleotides agree with TRBD2. This CDR3 spans 18 amino acids. J lost 7 bases, V lost 4 bases, and 24 bases had no gene match. Germline assignment: CDR1 DFQATT and CDR2 SNEGSKA (reference sequence). The CDR3 DNA follows: TGCAGTGCTACATACGGGTGGTTCCCCAGCGGGAGTACGGGGGAGCAGTACTTC. Amino acids: CSATYGWFPSGSTGEQYF.

The chain uses TRBV5-4 and TRBJ1-2, with D uncertain. Germline values: CDR1 SGHNT, CDR2 YYREEE (reference sequence). V lost 2 bases to trimming and J lost 1 base, with 12 bases between them. The CDR3 is 15 residues long. CDR3 sequence: CASSFVGRINYGYTF. The CDR3 coding sequence is TGTGCCAGCAGCTTTGTCGGACGTATTAACTATGGCTACACCTTC.

The chain recombines TRBV6-1 with TRBJ2-5; 8 bases match TRBD1. The CDR3 length is 15 residues. Germline CDR1 reads MNHNS; CDR2 reads SASEGT. Trimming removed 8 bases from V and 1 base from J; junction bases left unmatched: 9. CDR3 sequence reads: CASGLSGQGQETQYF. The CDR3 nucleotides are TGTGCCAGCGGCTTGTCCGGACAGGGCCAAGAGACCCAGTACTTC.

The CDR3 sequence is CSATRGSGRGSYNEQFF. For the CDR3, the DNA is TGCAGTGCAACCAGAGGTAGCGGGAGAGGATCCTACAATGAGCAGTTCTTC. This sequence joins TRBV20-1 and TRBJ2-1; 9 nucleotides agree with TRBD2. J lost 1 base, V lost 6 bases, and 13 bases had no gene match. The CDR3 is made up of 17 amino acids. Germline loops: CDR1 DFQATT, CDR2 SNEGSKA (reference sequence).

The chain uses TRBV4-1 and TRBJ1-1; D possibly corresponds to TRBD1 (6 bases). Germline V gene sequence: CDR1 MGHRA, CDR2 YSYEKL. V lost 1 base and J lost 3, with 18 bases in between. The CDR3 has 17 residues. The CDR3, as DNA: TGCGCCAGCAGCCAAGTTGTAGGAATTAACAGGGACACTGAAGCTTTCTTT. Translation gives CASSQVVGINRDTEAFF.

V and J are TRBV2 and TRBJ2-1, with D perhaps TRBD2 (5 bases). CDR3 length: 14 residues. V was shortened by 4 bases and J by 6 bases, with 13 bases between the two germline ends. Germline CDR1 is SNHLY and CDR2 is FYNNEI. DNA of the CDR3: TGTGCCAGCAGTGGGGAGATGGGAAGCAATGAGCAGTTCTTC. Protein: CASSGEMGSNEQFF.

The chain uses TRBV10-1 and TRBJ2-5; TRBD1 might be the D (5 bases). V was clipped by 6 bases and J by 3 bases, with 11 bases between them. This CDR3 contains 13 residues. Germline V lookup: CDR1 WNHNN, CDR2 SYGVQD (reference sequence). In DNA form, the CDR3 reads TGCGCCAGCAGCTACGACAGAGAAGAGACCCAGTACTTC. Protein: CASSYDREETQYF.

V is TRBV20-1 and J is TRBJ2-1, with 7 positions matching TRBD2. Germline CDR1 is DFQATT and CDR2 is SNEGSKA (reference sequence). V trimming: 1 base; J trimming: 4 bases; junction bases outside the gene matches: 10. This CDR3 spans 16 amino acids. In nucleotides, the CDR3 is TGCAGTGCTAGAGCTAGTACTAGCGTTAATTACAATGAGCAGTTCTTC. Protein product: CSARASTSVNYNEQFF.

This clonotype has more than one count but fewer than ten. The genes are TRBV27 and TRBJ1-2, with D possibly TRBD1 on 6 matching bases. CDR1 and CDR2 from the germline V gene are MNHEY and SMNVEV (reference sequence). This CDR3 is 16 amino acids long. V was pared by 10 bases and J by 6 bases, with 27 bases between. Written as DNA, the CDR3 is TGTGCCAACCGATACAGGGCGATAAAGAACTATGATGGCTACACCTTC. Translating it yields CANRYRAIKNYDGYTF.

The rearrangement joins TRBV19 to TRBJ2-2; D remains unclear. Germline V gene lookup returns CDR1 LNHDA and CDR2 SQIVND (reference sequence). CDR3 length: 15 amino acids. Trimming removed 5 bases at V and 1 base at J, with 11 bases between. The CDR3 DNA follows: TGTGCCAGTAGTCCTTCCGTTGTGAACACCGGGGAGCTGTTTTTT. Protein: CASSPSVVNTGELFF. Variable domain in full (rest from reference TRBV19 and TRBJ2-2): DGGITQSPKYLFRKEGQNVTLSCEQNLNHDAMYWYRQDPGQGLRLIYYSQIVNDFQKGDIAEGYSVSREKKESFPLTVTSAQKNPTAFYLCASSPSVVNTGELFFGEGSRLTVL.

The chain joins TRBV27 to TRBJ2-7; perhaps TRBD2 as D (6 bases). Trimming cost V 7 bases and J 4 bases, with 14 bases left between them. CDR1 and CDR2 (germline): MNHEY, SMNVEV (reference sequence). The CDR3 spans 13 residues. The CDR3 loop is CASKDLASYEQYF. Written as DNA, the CDR3 is TGTGCCAGCAAGGATCTAGCGTCGTACGAGCAGTACTTC.

The V call is TRBV3-1, the J call TRBJ2-7, with D uncertain. Germline lookup yields CDR1 LGHDT and CDR2 YNNKEL (reference sequence). There are 14 residues in the CDR3. V was trimmed by 4 bases and J by 4 bases, leaving 14 bases between them. CDR3 sequence (DNA): TGTGCCAGCAGCCCCGAGGCAGGACGATACGAGCAGTACTTC. Translating it yields CASSPEAGRYEQYF.

The chain employs TRBV11-2 and TRBJ1-2; D might be TRBD1 (6 bases). Looked up from germline, CDR1 is SGHAT and CDR2 is FQNNGV. The CDR3 is 13 residues long. Trimming cost V 7 bases and J 6 bases, with 15 bases left between them. This CDR3 is CASTLWGAHGYTF. In DNA, the CDR3 is TGTGCCAGCACCCTCTGGGGGGCCCATGGCTACACCTTC.

V is TRBV14 and J is TRBJ2-5; TRBD2 might be the D (6 bases). In germline, CDR1 is SGHDN, CDR2 FVKESK. The length of the CDR3 is 18 residues. V was trimmed by 0 bases and J by 2 bases, leaving 19 bases between them. The chain's CDR3 is CASSQDTSSGPKQETQYF. The CDR3 coding sequence is TGTGCCAGCAGCCAAGATACGTCGAGCGGGCCCAAACAAGAGACCCAGTACTTC.

This sequence joins TRBV28 and TRBJ2-1, with TRBD2 matching over 12 bases. The CDR3 contains 15 residues. Losses at the gene ends were 3 bases for V and 7 bases for J; bases not matched to a gene: 4. Germline assignment: CDR1 MDHEN and CDR2 SYDVKM. CDR3 protein: CASSLTSGSINEQFF. In DNA, the CDR3 is TGTGCCAGCAGTTTGACTAGCGGGAGTATAAATGAGCAGTTCTTC.

V and J are TRBV28 and TRBJ1-3; 7 bases align to TRBD1. The length of the CDR3 is 14 residues. V lost 6 bases and J lost 4; bases outside the gene matches: 6. The germline V gene encodes CDR1 MDHEN and CDR2 SYDVKM. The DNA for the CDR3 is TGTGCCAGCAGCTACGACAGGGTCGGAAACACCATATATTTT. Its protein product is CASSYDRVGNTIYF.

The rearrangement uses TRBV2 and TRBJ2-5; D unresolved. The CDR3 runs 13 residues. Germline values: CDR1 SNHLY, CDR2 FYNNEI. The V gene lost 7 bases and the J gene lost 5 bases, with 14 bases spanning the gap. The CDR3 spells CASNPYRRETQYF. CDR3 bases: TGTGCCAGCAACCCTTACAGAAGGGAGACCCAGTACTTC.

The rearrangement links TRBV11-2 to TRBJ2-2; 8 bases fit TRBD2. This CDR3 spans 16 amino acids. J gave up 7 bases and V 4 bases, and 11 bases lay outside the gene matches. Germline V gene lookup returns CDR1 SGHAT and CDR2 FQNNGV. This CDR3 reads CASSSPRTSNVGELFF. CDR3 DNA: TGTGCCAGCAGCTCACCTCGGACTAGCAATGTCGGGGAGCTGTTTTTT. The full variable domain, with the rest looked up from reference TRBV11-2 and TRBJ2-2, is EAGVAQSPRYKIIEKRQSVAFWCNPISGHATLYWYQQILGQGPKLLIQFQNNGVVDDSQLPKDRFSAERLKGVDSTLKIQPAKLEDSAVYLCASSSPRTSNVGELFFGEGSRLTVL.

The chain links TRBV2 to TRBJ2-1; tentatively, D is TRBD2 (6 bases). Germline lookup yields CDR1 SNHLY and CDR2 FYNNEI. The CDR3 is 15 residues long. Trimming stripped 4 bases from V and 8 bases from J, with 18 bases between. The CDR3 DNA sequence: TGTGCCAGCAGTGTCGGGGGATCTATTATCGATGAGCAGTTCTTC. The encoded protein is CASSVGGSIIDEQFF.

The chain combines TRBV30 with TRBJ1-5; D not certain. Per germline, CDR1 GTSNPN and CDR2 SVGIG (reference sequence). The CDR3 covers 16 residues. V was trimmed by 0 bases and J by 0 bases, leaving 12 bases between them. The DNA of the CDR3 is TGTGCCTGGAGTGTATCGGCACCTTATAGCAATCAGCCCCAGCATTTT. Translation gives CAWSVSAPYSNQPQHF.

This rearrangement joins TRBV20-1 to TRBJ2-7, with 9 nucleotides matching TRBD1. Germline loops: CDR1 DFQATT, CDR2 SNEGSKA (reference sequence). The CDR3 is 14 amino acids. The ends lost 2 bases at V and 5 bases at J; junction bases unmatched: 7. CDR3 sequence (DNA): TGCAGTGCTAGACCCGGACAGGGGAAGAACGAGCAGTACTTC. Amino acids: CSARPGQGKNEQYF.

The rearrangement joins TRBV7-9 to TRBJ2-5; 7 positions agree with TRBD2. V lost 2 bases to trimming and J lost 2 bases; unmatched junction nucleotides: 5. Germline V CDR1 and CDR2: SEHNR, FQNEAQ (reference sequence). This CDR3 region has 15 residues. This CDR3 reads CASSLISSGQETQYF. The CDR3 DNA follows: TGTGCCAGCAGCTTAATTTCTAGCGGACAAGAGACCCAGTACTTC.

The rearrangement joins TRBV20-1 to TRBJ1-1; D is undetermined. V was clipped by 5 bases and J by 7 bases, with 11 bases between them. This CDR3 contains 11 residues. From germline, CDR1 is DFQATT and CDR2 SNEGSKA (reference sequence). CDR3 bases: TGCAGTGCTCCCCGTCAGATTGAAGCTTTCTTT. This sequence encodes CSAPRQIEAFF.

The chain uses TRBV20-1 and TRBJ1-5; 11 bases align to TRBD1. The V gene end was trimmed by 3 bases and the J gene end by 4 bases; junction bases not matched to a gene: 8. This CDR3 has 16 residues. The V gene's germline CDR1 is DFQATT and CDR2 SNEGSKA (reference sequence). CDR3: CSASRDRGFGNQPQHF. The CDR3 DNA follows: TGCAGTGCTAGCCGGGACAGGGGGTTCGGTAATCAGCCCCAGCATTTT.

The chain recombines TRBV5-1 with TRBJ2-2; D unresolved. The CDR3 runs 17 residues. From germline, CDR1 is SGHRS and CDR2 YFSETQ. The V and J ends lost 0 bases and 1 base respectively, with 13 bases between them. For the CDR3, the DNA is TGCGCCAGCAGCTTGGGAGCACCCACCCGGAACACCGGGGAGCTGTTTTTT. This codes for CASSLGAPTRNTGELFF.

The chain carries TRBV30 and TRBJ2-5, with no clear D. Germline V gives CDR1 GTSNPN, CDR2 SVGIG (reference sequence). CDR3 size: 11 residues. V was pared by 2 bases and J by 5 bases, with 6 bases between. The CDR3 DNA is TGTGCCTGGAGTCCCAAGGAGACCCAGTACTTC. Translated: CAWSPKETQYF. The whole variable domain, remainder taken from reference TRBV30 and TRBJ2-5, is SQTIHQWPATLVQPVGSPLSLECTVEGTSNPNLYWYRQAAGRGLQLLFYSVGIGQISSEVPQNLSASRPQDRQFILSSKKLLLSDSGFYLCAWSPKETQYFGPGTRLLVL.

This clonotype was observed a few times. The J gene is TRBJ1-1, the V gene TRBV6-2 or TRBV6-3, with no clear D. Germline V gives CDR1 MNHEY, CDR2 SVGEGT. CDR3 length: 13 residues. The V end lost 4 bases, the J end lost 1 base, and 7 bases lay between the germline ends. CDR3 DNA sequence: TGTGCCAGCAGTTTCCGGTGGAACACTGAAGCTTTCTTT. Its translation is CASSFRWNTEAFF.

The chain joins TRBV6-5 to TRBJ1-5; TRBD1 aligns across 9 bases. The CDR3 is 15 residues long. Losses at the gene ends were 4 bases for V and 6 bases for J; bases not matched to a gene: 7. CDR1 and CDR2 (germline): MNHEY, SVGAGI. The chain's CDR3 is CASSFRDRETQPQHF. The CDR3 DNA is TGTGCCAGCAGTTTCCGGGACAGGGAGACTCAGCCCCAGCATTTT.

V and J are TRBV6-2 or TRBV6-3 and TRBJ1-5, with D possibly being TRBD1 (6 bases). V lost 8 bases to trimming and J lost 6 bases, with 14 bases between them. The CDR3 loop spans 13 amino acids. From germline, CDR1 is MNHEY and CDR2 SVGEGT. The CDR3 bases are TGTGCCAGCCGCCCTAACAGGGCTCAGCCCCAGCATTTT. Translated, it gives CASRPNRAQPQHF.